The 8 T cell receptor beta chains in this list originate from one sample, sequenced in a study of blood T cell repertoires in COVID-19. The protocol was immunoSEQ multiplex PCR, while the TCRdb copy is restricted to in-frame clones and leaves out a portion. The sample carries some 320,000 clones, roughly nine tenths recorded once. Sequenced sample: PBMCs or T cells enriched from blood (not recorded which). These receptor sequences come from a woman aged 50 to 60 who had been exposed to COVID-19.

The genes are TRBV19 and TRBJ1-6, with D possibly TRBD1 on 6 matching bases. The CDR3 consists of 14 residues. Trimming removed 6 bases from V and 7 bases from J, with 13 bases in between. From germline, CDR1 is LNHDA and CDR2 SQIVND (reference sequence). Written as DNA, the CDR3 is TGTGCCAGTAGGATGTGGGACAAGAATTCACCCCTCCACTTT. It yields the protein CASRMWDKNSPLHF.

CDR3: CASSVPLAGGADTQYF. The CDR3 DNA reads as TGTGCCAGCAGCGTGCCCCTAGCGGGGGGCGCAGATACGCAGTATTTT. This chain joins TRBV9 and TRBJ2-3; 11 bases are shared with TRBD2. CDR1 is SGDLS, CDR2 YYNGEE, per germline. V shed 2 bases and J 4 bases; nucleotides not matched to a gene: 6. This CDR3 is built from 16 residues.

The V call is TRBV21-1, the J call TRBJ1-2; the D call in the table, TRBD1, was not verified against the DNA. TRBV21-1 is a recognized pseudogene. The CDR3 covers 16 residues. The CDR3 DNA follows: TGTGCCAGCAGCAAAGCTCAGTTTTCCGTCGACTATGGCTACACCTTC. Protein: CASSKAQFSVDYGYTF.

The chain employs TRBV7-8 and TRBJ1-2; 8 bases agree with TRBD1. Trimming took 4 bases from V and 8 from J; bases not matched to a gene: 6. Germline assignment: CDR1 SGHVS and CDR2 FQNEAQ. This CDR3 comprises 13 residues. The CDR3 is CASSSRDRIGYTF. In DNA, the CDR3 is TGTGCCAGCAGCTCCCGGGACAGGATCGGCTACACCTTC.

The chain combines TRBV18 with TRBJ2-7; 7 bases agree with TRBD2. The CDR3 is 12 amino acids. CDR1 is KGHSH, CDR2 LQKENI, per germline. Trimming removed 3 bases from V and 7 bases from J; junction bases left unmatched: 3. CDR3 region: CASSPVAGEQYF. The DNA for the CDR3 is TGTGCCAGCTCACCGGTAGCGGGTGAGCAGTACTTC.

In its sample, this clone was seen once. J is TRBJ2-3 and V is TRBV7-2; the D gene is possibly TRBD1 (5 bases). CDR1 is SGHTA and CDR2 is FQGNSA in the germline V gene. This CDR3 has 12 amino acids. The V gene lost 1 base and the J gene lost 12 bases, with 11 bases spanning the gap. Written as DNA, the CDR3 is TGTGCCAGCAGCTTAGGACTGACAGACCAGTATTTT. It codes for CASSLGLTDQYF. Looking up the rest from reference TRBV7-2 and TRBJ2-3 gives the full variable domain: GAGVSQSPSNKVTEKGKDVELRCDPISGHTALYWYRQSLGQGLEFLIYFQGNSAPDKSGLPSDRFSAERTGGSVSTLTIQRTQQEDSAVYLCASSLGLTDQYFGPGTRLTVL.

The chain employs TRBV6-5 and TRBJ2-1, with D possibly matching TRBD1 (5 bases). This CDR3 comprises 16 residues. Germline V gene lookup returns CDR1 MNHEY and CDR2 SVGAGI. The germline V and J ends were trimmed by 4 bases and 1 base, with 14 bases remaining between them. The CDR3 region has the DNA TGTGCCAGCAGTTTGGTTCCAGGACAATCCTACAATGAGCAGTTCTTC. Protein product: CASSLVPGQSYNEQFF.

The chain joins TRBV3-1 (or the pseudogene TRBV3-2) to TRBJ2-3, with a possible D match to TRBD2 (5 bases). The CDR3 spans 14 residues. V was cut by 1 base and J by 4 bases, with 9 bases left in between. Looked up from germline, CDR1 is LGHDT and CDR2 is YNNKEL (reference sequence). CDR3 DNA: TGTGCCAGCAGCCAAGGGACTCCCGCAGATACGCAGTATTTT. Encoded protein: CASSQGTPADTQYF.